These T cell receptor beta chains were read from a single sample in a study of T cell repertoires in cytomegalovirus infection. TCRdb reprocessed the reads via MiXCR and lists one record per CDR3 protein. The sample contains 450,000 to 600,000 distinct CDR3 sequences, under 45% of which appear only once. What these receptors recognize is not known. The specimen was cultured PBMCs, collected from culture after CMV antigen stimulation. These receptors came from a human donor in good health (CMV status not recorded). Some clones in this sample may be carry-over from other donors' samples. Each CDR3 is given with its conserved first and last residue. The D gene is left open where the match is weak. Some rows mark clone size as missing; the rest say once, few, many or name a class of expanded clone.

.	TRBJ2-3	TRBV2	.	TGTGCCAGCAGTGAAGCCGTGGATACGCAGTATTTT	CASSEAVDTQYF
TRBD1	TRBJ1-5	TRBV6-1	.	TGTGCCAGCAGTGTGTTTGGACAGGGGGCGGGCCAGCCCCAGCATTTT	CASSVFGQGAGQPQHF
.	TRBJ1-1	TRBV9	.	TGTGCCAGCAGCACGGACAGTAACACTGAAGCTTTCTTT	CASSTDSNTEAFF
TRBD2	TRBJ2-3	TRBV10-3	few	TGTGCCATCAGTGAAGCGGGGGACACAGATACGCAGTATTTT	CAISEAGDTDTQYF
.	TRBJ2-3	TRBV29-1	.	TGCAGCGTTGACAAGGGGTACACAGATACGCAGTATTTT	CSVDKGYTDTQYF
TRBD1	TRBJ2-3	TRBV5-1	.	TGCGCCAGCAGCTACCGACAGGGAGAAGATACGCAGTATTTT	CASSYRQGEDTQYF
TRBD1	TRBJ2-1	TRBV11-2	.	TGTGCCAGCAGCTTAGGCTACAGGGGGAATGAGCAGTTCTTC	CASSLGYRGNEQFF
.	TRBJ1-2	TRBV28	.	TGTGCCAGCTCCAAGGGCGGGATCTCTGGCTACACCTTC	CASSKGGISGYTF
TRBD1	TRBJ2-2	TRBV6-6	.	TGTGCCTCACGCCGGGACAGGGGCGGCACCGGGGAGCTGTTTTTT	CASRRDRGGTGELFF
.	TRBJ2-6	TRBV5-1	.	TGCGCCAGCAGCTTGAATGCGCCCGCTGGGGCCAACGTCCTGACTTTC	CASSLNAPAGANVLTF
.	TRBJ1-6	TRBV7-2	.	TGTGCCAGCAGCTTAGAAAGTTCACCCCTCCACTTT	CASSLESSPLHF
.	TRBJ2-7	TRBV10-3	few	TGTGCCATCAGTGAGTCGAGAGCTGGCTACGAGCAGTACTTC	CAISESRAGYEQYF
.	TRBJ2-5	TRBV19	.	TGTGCCAGTAGTATAGTTCCGGCCAGCCAAGAGACCCAGTACTTC	CASSIVPASQETQYF
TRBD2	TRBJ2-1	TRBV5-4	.	TGTGCCAGCAGTCGTGGACTAGCGAGTTTGGATGAGCAGTTCTTC	CASSRGLASLDEQFF
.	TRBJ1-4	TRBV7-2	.	TGTGCCAGCAGCACCTTAAAAGGGGCTAATGAAAAACTGTTTTTT	CASSTLKGANEKLFF
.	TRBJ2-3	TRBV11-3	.	TGTGCCAGCAGCCTTGGGACTCAAGGCACAGATACGCAGTATTTT	CASSLGTQGTDTQYF
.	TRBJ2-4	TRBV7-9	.	TGTGCCAGCAGCTCACACAGGGATTCTGCCAAAAACATTCAGTACTTC	CASSSHRDSAKNIQYF
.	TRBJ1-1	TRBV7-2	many	TGTGCCAGCAGCCTGGGCTCATCTGAAGCTTTCTTT	CASSLGSSEAFF
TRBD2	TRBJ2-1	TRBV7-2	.	TGTGCCAGCAGCTTAGCGCTCGGGAGGGCGTCGAATGAGCAGTTCTTC	CASSLALGRASNEQFF
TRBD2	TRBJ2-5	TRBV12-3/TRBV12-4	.	TGTGCCAGCAGCCGGGGGGACCCTGGGAGCCAGTACTTC	CASSRGDPGSQYF
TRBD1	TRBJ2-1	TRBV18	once	TGTGCCAGCTCACCACTTGGGACAGGGTCAGCTAACAATGAGCAGTTCTTC	CASSPLGTGSANNEQFF
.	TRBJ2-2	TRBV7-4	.	TGTGCCAGCAGCTGGGGGGCCGGGGAGCTGTTTTTT	CASSWGAGELFF
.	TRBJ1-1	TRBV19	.	TGTGCCAGTAGTATCATAGCAGGGGTGAACACTGAAGCTTTCTTT	CASSIIAGVNTEAFF
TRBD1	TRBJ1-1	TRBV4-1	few	TGCGCCAGCAGCCAAGTTTACAGGGGACGGAAGACTGAAGCTTTCTTT	CASSQVYRGRKTEAFF
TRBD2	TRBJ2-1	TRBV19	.	TGTGCCAGTAGTATTTTTGTTCGGGAGGGGAAACGCAATGAGCAGTTCTTC	CASSIFVREGKRNEQFF
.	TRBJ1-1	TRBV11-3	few	TGTGCCAGCAGCCGGGGCCCGGACACTGAAGCTTTCTTT	CASSRGPDTEAFF
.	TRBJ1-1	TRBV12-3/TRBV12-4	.	TGTGCCAGCAGGGGGGAGGGCTTCGGGACTGAAGCTTTCTTT	CASRGEGFGTEAFF
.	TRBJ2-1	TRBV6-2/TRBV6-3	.	TGTGCCAGCAGTTATCGGGGAGCGACCTACAATGAGCAGTTCTTC	CASSYRGATYNEQFF
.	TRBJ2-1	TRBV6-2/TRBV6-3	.	TGTGCCAGCAGTTTCCTTATACCGGGCTCCAAGTTCTTC	CASSFLIPGSKFF